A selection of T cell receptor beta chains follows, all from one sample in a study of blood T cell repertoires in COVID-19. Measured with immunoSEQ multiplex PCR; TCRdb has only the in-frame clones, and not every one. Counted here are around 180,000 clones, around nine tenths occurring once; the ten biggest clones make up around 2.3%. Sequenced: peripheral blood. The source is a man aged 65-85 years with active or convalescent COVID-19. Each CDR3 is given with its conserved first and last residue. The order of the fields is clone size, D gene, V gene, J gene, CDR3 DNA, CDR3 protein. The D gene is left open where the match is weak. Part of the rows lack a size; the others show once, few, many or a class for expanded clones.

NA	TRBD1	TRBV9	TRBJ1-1	TGTGCCAGCAGCGAGAGGGAGGACAGGCCTAACATGAACACTGAAGCTTTCTTT	CASSEREDRPNMNTEAFF
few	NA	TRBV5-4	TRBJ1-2	TGTGCCAGCAGCTTGGACAGGGAGTATGGCTACACCTTC	CASSLDREYGYTF
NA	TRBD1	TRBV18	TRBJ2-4	TGTGCCAGCTCACCGGGACAGGGGGCGGAAAACATTCAGTACTTC	CASSPGQGAENIQYF
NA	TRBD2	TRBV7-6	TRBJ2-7	TGTGCCAGCAGCTTAGAAGCAGCGGGGGGGCCCGGCGAGCAGTACTTC	CASSLEAAGGPGEQYF
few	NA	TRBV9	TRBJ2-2	TGTGCCAGCAGCGTAGCGGGAGCGAACACCGGGGAGCTGTTTTTT	CASSVAGANTGELFF
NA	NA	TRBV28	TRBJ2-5	TGTGCCAGCAGTTTTGTTAGAGGAGGAGAGGGAAAAGAGACCCAGTACTTC	CASSFVRGGEGKETQYF
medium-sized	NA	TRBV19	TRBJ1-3	TGTGCCAGTAGTATCCCCCGGTCCCAATGGAACACCATATATTTT	CASSIPRSQWNTIYF
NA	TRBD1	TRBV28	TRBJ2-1	TGTGCCAGCAGTTCTCCCCAGACAGGGTTGAGCGATGAGCAGTTCTTC	CASSSPQTGLSDEQFF
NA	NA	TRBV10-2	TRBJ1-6	TGCGCCACCGCAGGTTATAATTCACCCCTCCACTTT	CATAGYNSPLHF
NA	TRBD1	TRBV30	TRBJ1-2	TGTGCCTGGAGCGACGCCGGGACAGGGTATGGTGGCTACACCTTC	CAWSDAGTGYGGYTF
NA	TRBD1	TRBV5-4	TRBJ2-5	TGTGCCAGCAGCCGTACAGGGGACCAAGAGACCCAGTACTTC	CASSRTGDQETQYF
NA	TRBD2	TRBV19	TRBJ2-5	TGTGCCAGTAGTACGGGGACTAGCGCAAGGGGGGAGACCCAGTACTTC	CASSTGTSARGETQYF
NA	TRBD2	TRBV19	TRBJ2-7	TGTGCCAGTAGTATTGGGCTAGCGGGATACTACGAGCAGTACTTC	CASSIGLAGYYEQYF
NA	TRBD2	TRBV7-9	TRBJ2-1	TGTGCCAGCAGCTTAGTTGGTAGCGGGAGGGCTAGCAATGAGCAGTTCTTC	CASSLVGSGRASNEQFF
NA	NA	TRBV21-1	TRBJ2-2	TGTGCCAGCAGCAAAGATCGGCAGGCGAACACCGGGGAGCTGTTTTTT	CASSKDRQANTGELFF
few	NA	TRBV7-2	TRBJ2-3	TGTGCCAGCAGCTTAGGGCCGAGGAACACAGATACGCAGTATTTT	CASSLGPRNTDTQYF
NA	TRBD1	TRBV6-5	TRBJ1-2	TGTGCCAGCAGCGGACAGGGAGGATATCATGGCTACACCTTC	CASSGQGGYHGYTF
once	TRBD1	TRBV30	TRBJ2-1	TGTGCCTGGAGTGTAGGCGGGACAGGGGTTGAGCAGTTCTTC	CAWSVGGTGVEQFF
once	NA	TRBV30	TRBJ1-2	TGTGCCTGGAGTGTAAATTTGAGGACAGCCTCGTCGGGCTACACCTTC	CAWSVNLRTASSGYTF
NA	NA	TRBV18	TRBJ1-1	TGTGCCAGCTCGGCTCACAGGGACATGAACACTGAAGCTTTCTTT	CASSAHRDMNTEAFF
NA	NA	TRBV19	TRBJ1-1	TGTGCCAGTAGGGGAGTCGCGGGGGTTCAGGTGAACACTGAAGCTTTCTTT	CASRGVAGVQVNTEAFF
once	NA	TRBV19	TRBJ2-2	TGTGCCAGTAGTATTCAAGGGGGAAACACCGGGGAGCTGTTTTTT	CASSIQGGNTGELFF
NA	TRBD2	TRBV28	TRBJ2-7	TGTGCCAGCAGCGTAACCCCTAGCGGACCCTACGAGCAGTACTTC	CASSVTPSGPYEQYF
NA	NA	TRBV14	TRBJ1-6	TGTGCCAGCAGCGCAGGGATGAATAATTCACCCCTCCACTTT	CASSAGMNNSPLHF
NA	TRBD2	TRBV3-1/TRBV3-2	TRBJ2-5	TGTGCCAGCAGCCAGGGACTAGCGAGAGAGACCCAGTACTTC	CASSQGLARETQYF
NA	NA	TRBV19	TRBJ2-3	TGTGCCAGTACCACTAGCTATCGCACAGATACGCAGTATTTT	CASTTSYRTDTQYF
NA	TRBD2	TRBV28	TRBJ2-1	TGTGCCAGCAGTTTCGGGGGGGGGTTTATGGAGCAGTTCTTC	CASSFGGGFMEQFF
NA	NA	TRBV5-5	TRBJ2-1	TGTGCCAGCACCATAACAGGGAAGGGTGAGCAGTTCTTC	CASTITGKGEQFF
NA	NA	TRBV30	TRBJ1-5	TGTGCCTGGAGTTTCACAGATTATAGCAATCAGCCCCAGCATTTT	CAWSFTDYSNQPQHF
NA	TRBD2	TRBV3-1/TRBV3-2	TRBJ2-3	TGTGCCAGCAGCCAAGGCTTAGGGACTAGCGGGGGAGATACGCAGTATTTT	CASSQGLGTSGGDTQYF
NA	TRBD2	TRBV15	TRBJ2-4	TGTGCCACCAGCAGAGATCGCGCGGGGGGGCTAGCCAAAAACATTCAGTACTTC	CATSRDRAGGLAKNIQYF
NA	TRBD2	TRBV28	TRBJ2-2	TGTGCCAGCAGTCTAGCGGGAGTTGGGACCGGGGAGCTGTTTTTT	CASSLAGVGTGELFF
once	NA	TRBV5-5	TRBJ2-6	TGTGCCAGCAGAAAAGACTCCTCTGGGGCCAACGTCCTGACTTTC	CASRKDSSGANVLTF
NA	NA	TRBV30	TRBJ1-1	TGTGCCTGGCACTACGGCGGGGTCTTAAACACTGAAGCTTTCTTT	CAWHYGGVLNTEAFF
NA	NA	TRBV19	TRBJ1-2	TGTGCCAGTAGTAGATCGACAGCCGGGGGCTATGGCTACACCTTC	CASSRSTAGGYGYTF
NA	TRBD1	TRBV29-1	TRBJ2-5	TGCAGCGTCGGGACAGGCATACAAGAGACCCAGTACTTC	CSVGTGIQETQYF
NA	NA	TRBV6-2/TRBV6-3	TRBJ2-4	TGTGCCAGCAGTTACCGGGGAGTGGAAGCCAAAAACATTCAGTACTTC	CASSYRGVEAKNIQYF
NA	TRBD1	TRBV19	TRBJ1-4	TGTGCCAGTAGGCCGGGGACAGGGATTGAAAAACTGTTTTTT	CASRPGTGIEKLFF
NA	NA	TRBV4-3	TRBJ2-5	TGCGCCAGCAGCCAAGAGGAGGGGCGAGGCGAGACCCAGTACTTC	CASSQEEGRGETQYF
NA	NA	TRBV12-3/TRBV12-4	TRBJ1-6	TGTGCCAGCAGCCCCGGGGTTACGGGACCCCTCCACTTT	CASSPGVTGPLHF
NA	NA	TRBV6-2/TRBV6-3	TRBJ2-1	TGTGCCAGCAGTTACCATCGCGGGAACAATGAGCAGTTCTTC	CASSYHRGNNEQFF